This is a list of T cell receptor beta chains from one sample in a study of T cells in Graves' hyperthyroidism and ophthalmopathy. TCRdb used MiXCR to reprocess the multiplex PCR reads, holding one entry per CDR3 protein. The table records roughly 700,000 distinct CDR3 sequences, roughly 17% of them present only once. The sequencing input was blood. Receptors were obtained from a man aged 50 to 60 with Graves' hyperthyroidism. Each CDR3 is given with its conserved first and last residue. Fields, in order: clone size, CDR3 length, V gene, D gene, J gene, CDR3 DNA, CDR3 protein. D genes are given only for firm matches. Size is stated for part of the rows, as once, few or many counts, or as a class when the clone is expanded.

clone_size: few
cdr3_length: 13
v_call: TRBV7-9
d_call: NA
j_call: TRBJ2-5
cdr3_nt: TGTGCCAGCAGCTTAGCAATACAAGAGACCCAGTACTTC
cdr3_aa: CASSLAIQETQYF

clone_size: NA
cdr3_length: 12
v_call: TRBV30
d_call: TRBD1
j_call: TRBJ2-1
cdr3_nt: TGTGCCTGGCGGACAGGTCCTAATGAGCAGTTCTTC
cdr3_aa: CAWRTGPNEQFF

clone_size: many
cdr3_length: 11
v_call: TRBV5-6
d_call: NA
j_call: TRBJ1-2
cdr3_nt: TGTGCCAGCAGCAAGGACAAGGGCTACACCTTC
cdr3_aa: CASSKDKGYTF

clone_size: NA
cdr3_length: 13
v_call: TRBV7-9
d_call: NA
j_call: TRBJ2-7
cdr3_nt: TGTGCCAGCAGCGGCAGGAGCTCCTACGAGCAGTACTTC
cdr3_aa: CASSGRSSYEQYF

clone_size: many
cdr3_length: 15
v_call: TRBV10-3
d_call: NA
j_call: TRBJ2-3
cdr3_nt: TGTGCCATCAGGACGAGCGGGCGGGCGCCAGATACGCAGTATTTT
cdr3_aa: CAIRTSGRAPDTQYF

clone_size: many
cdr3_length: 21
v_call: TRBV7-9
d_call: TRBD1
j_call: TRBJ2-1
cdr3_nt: TGTGCCAGCAGCTCACAGTCCCGGGACAGGGTTACGCGACGACCCTACAATGAGCAGTTCTTC
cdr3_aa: CASSSQSRDRVTRRPYNEQFF

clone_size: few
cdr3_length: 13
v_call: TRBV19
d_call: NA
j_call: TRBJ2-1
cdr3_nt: TGTGCCAGTAGTATGGACCAGAACAATGAGCAGTTCTTC
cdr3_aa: CASSMDQNNEQFF

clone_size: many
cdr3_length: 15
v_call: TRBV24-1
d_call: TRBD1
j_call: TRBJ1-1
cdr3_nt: TGTGCCACCAGTGAACGTACAGGGGGGGTTACTGAAGCTTTCTTT
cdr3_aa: CATSERTGGVTEAFF

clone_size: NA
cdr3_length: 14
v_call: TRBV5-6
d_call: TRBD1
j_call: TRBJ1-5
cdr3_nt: TGTGCCACCCAAGACAGGGCTAGCAATCAGCCCCAGCATTTT
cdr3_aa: CATQDRASNQPQHF

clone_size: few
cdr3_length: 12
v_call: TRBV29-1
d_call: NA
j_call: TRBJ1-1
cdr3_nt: TGCAGCGTTGTCACAGAGAACACTGAAGCTTTCTTT
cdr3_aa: CSVVTENTEAFF

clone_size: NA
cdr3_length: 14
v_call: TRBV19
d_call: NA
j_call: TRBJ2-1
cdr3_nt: TGTGCCAGTAGTCTTCAATCGAATTACAATGAGCAGTTCTTC
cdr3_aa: CASSLQSNYNEQFF

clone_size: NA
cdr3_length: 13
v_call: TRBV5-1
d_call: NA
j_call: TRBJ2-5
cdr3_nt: TGCGCCAGCAGCGGGAGTCTCCAAGAGACCCAGTACTTC
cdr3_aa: CASSGSLQETQYF

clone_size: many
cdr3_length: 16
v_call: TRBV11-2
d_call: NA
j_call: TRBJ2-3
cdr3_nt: TGTGCCAGCAGCTTAGTCGGGACGGCTAGCACAGATACGCAGTATTTT
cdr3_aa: CASSLVGTASTDTQYF

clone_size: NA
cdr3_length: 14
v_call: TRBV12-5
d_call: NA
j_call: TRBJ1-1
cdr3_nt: TGTGCTAGTGGTTTGGTAATGAGGGGAGCTGAAGCTTTCTTT
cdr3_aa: CASGLVMRGAEAFF

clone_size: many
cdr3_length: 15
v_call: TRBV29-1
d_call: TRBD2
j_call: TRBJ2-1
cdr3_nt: TGCAGCGTTGAGTTTGCGGGAGGGCCGTATGATGAGCAGTTCTTC
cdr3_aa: CSVEFAGGPYDEQFF

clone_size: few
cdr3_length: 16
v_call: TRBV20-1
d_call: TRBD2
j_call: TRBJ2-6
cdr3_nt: TGCAGTGCTAGGCCCCTTCGGGAGGCAGGGGCCAACGTCCTGACTTTC
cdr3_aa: CSARPLREAGANVLTF

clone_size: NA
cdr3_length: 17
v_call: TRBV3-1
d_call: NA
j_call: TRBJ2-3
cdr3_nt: TGTGCCAGCAGCCAAGAAGAAACTCGAAGGGCCACAGATACGCAGTATTTT
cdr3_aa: CASSQEETRRATDTQYF

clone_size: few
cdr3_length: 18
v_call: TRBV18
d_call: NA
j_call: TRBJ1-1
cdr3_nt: TGTGCCAGCTCACCACCGGGTGGACGGCGAGCGGGGAACACTGAAGCTTTCTTT
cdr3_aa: CASSPPGGRRAGNTEAFF

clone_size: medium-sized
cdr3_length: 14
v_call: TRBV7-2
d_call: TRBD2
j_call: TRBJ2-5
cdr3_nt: TGTGCCAGCAGCCGTACTAGCGCCGGAGAGACCCAGTACTTC
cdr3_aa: CASSRTSAGETQYF

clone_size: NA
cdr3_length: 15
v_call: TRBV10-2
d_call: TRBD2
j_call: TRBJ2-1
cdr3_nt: TGCGCCAGCAGAGGGAGCGGGAGATATTACAATGAGCAGTTCTTC
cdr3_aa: CASRGSGRYYNEQFF

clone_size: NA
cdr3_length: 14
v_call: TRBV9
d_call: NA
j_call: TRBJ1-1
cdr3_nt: TGTGCCAGCAGCAACCACCCAGGGAACACTGAAGCTTTCTTT
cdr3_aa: CASSNHPGNTEAFF

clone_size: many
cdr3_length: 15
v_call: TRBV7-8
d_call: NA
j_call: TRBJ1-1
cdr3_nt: TGTGCCAGCAGCCCCCGGGACCCCAACCCTTGGGAAGCTTTCTTT
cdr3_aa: CASSPRDPNPWEAFF

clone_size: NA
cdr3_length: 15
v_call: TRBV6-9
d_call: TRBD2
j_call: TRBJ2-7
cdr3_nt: TGTGCCAGCAGTTACCGTTGCGGGAGCTATTACGAGCAGTACTTC
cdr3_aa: CASSYRCGSYYEQYF

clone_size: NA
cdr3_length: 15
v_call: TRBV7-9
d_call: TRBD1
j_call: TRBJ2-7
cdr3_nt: TGTGCCAGCAGCCGGGGTTGGGACAGCTCCTACGAGCAGTACTTC
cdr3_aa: CASSRGWDSSYEQYF

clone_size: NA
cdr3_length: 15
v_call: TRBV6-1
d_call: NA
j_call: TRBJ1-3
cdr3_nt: TGTGCCAGCAGTGACAGGCCTCCTCCTCGGAACACCATATATTTT
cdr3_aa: CASSDRPPPRNTIYF